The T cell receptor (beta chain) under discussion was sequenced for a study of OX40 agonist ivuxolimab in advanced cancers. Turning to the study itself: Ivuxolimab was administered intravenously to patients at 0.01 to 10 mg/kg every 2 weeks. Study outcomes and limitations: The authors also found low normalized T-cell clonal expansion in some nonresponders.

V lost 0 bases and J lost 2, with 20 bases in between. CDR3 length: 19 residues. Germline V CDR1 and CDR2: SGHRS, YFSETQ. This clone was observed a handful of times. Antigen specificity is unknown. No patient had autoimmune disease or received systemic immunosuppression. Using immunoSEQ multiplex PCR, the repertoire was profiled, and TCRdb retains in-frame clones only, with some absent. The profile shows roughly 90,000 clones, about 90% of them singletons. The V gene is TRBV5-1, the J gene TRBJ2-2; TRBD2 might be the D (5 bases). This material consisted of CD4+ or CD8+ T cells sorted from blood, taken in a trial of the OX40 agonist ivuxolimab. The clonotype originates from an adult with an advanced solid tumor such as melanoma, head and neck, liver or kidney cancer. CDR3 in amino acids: CASSLVPGKALSNTGELFF. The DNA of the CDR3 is TGCGCCAGCAGCTTGGTCCCGGGGAAGGCGTTATCCAACACCGGGGAGCTGTTTTTT.